The 11 T cell receptor beta chains below all came from one sample that was sequenced in a study of patients and donors after allogeneic stem cell transplantation. TCRdb processed the RT-PCR reads anew with MiXCR; each CDR3 protein has one entry. The table records 390,000 or so distinct CDR3 sequences, 15% to 20% of them present only once. Sequenced sample: blood, either unsorted or a sorted T cell fraction (not recorded which). The receptor source for this set is a human donor who was either an allogeneic HSCT recipient or a stem cell or donor lymphocyte infusion donor (not recorded which). It is not recorded whose cells these are; they may come from a transplant donor.

Ten or more counts support this clonotype. The chain combines TRBV10-3 with TRBJ2-7, with D unclear. Germline V gene sequence: CDR1 ENHRY, CDR2 SYGVKD. This CDR3 is 13 amino acids long. Between the trimmed V and J ends, which lost 0 bases and 6 bases, there was a span of 9 bases. The CDR3 is CAISESFYLEQYF. Here the CDR3 DNA reads TGTGCCATCAGTGAGTCGTTTTATCTCGAGCAGTACTTC.

This chain connects TRBV29-1 to TRBJ2-4, with D possibly matching TRBD1 (6 bases). This CDR3 has 14 amino acids. V gave up 7 bases and J gave up 1 base, with 14 bases separating them. Germline V lookup: CDR1 SQVTM, CDR2 ANQGSEA. In DNA, the CDR3 is TGCAGCGCCCGAATACAGGGTGCCAAAAACATTCAGTACTTC. The encoded protein is CSARIQGAKNIQYF.

This rearrangement joins TRBV7-9 to TRBJ1-2; D unresolved. The CDR3 contains 8 residues. Between the trimmed V and J ends, which lost 11 bases and 6 bases, there was a span of 4 bases. Germline V gene sequence: CDR1 SEHNR, CDR2 FQNEAQ (reference sequence). The CDR3 DNA reads TGTGCCCACGATGGCTACACCTTC. Encoded protein: CAHDGYTF. The complete variable domain, with remaining parts taken from reference TRBV7-9 and TRBJ1-2, reads DTGVSQNPRHKITKRGQNVTFRCDPISEHNRLYWYRQTLGQGPEFLTYFQNEAQLEKSRLLSDRFSAERPKGSFSTLEIQRTEQGDSAMYLCAHDGYTFGSGTRLTVV.

This clonotype was counted only a few times. The rearrangement joins TRBV27 to TRBJ2-2, with TRBD2 matching over 15 bases. V dropped 4 bases and J dropped 4; count of bases not matched to a gene: 13. CDR3 length equals 20 residues. The germline gives CDR1 MNHEY, CDR2 SMNVEV (reference sequence). The CDR3 reads CASSSLTGTSGRTATGELFF. In DNA, the CDR3 is TGTGCCAGCAGTTCACTAACCGGGACTAGCGGGAGGACTGCCACCGGGGAGCTGTTTTTT.

The table lists this clonotype with a few counts. V is TRBV29-1 and J is TRBJ2-3; possibly TRBD1 or TRBD2 for D (5 bases each). This CDR3 spans 11 amino acids. The germline CDR1 and CDR2 sequences are SQVTM and ANQGSEA. The germline V and J ends were trimmed by 6 bases and 6 bases, with 10 bases remaining between them. DNA for the CDR3: TGCAGCGTGGGACCAAGGGATACGCAGTATTTT. It is translated as CSVGPRDTQYF.

The chain joins TRBV12-3 or TRBV12-4 to TRBJ1-6; 8 bases are shared with TRBD1. Germline trimming cut 4 bases from V and 5 bases from J; bases unmatched to any gene: 4. The CDR3 is 15 amino acids. The CDR3 DNA is TGTGCCAGCAGTTACAGGACAGGGAATAATTCACCCCTCCACTTT. Translating gives CASSYRTGNNSPLHF.

The chain combines TRBV4-1 with TRBJ2-7; D ambiguous. Germline CDR1 and CDR2: MGHRA and YSYEKL. V lost 0 bases and J 1 base, leaving 10 bases between the germline ends. This CDR3 has 15 amino acids. CDR3 nucleotide sequence: TGCGCCAGCAGCCAAGATCGCCTCCATTCCTACGAGCAGTACTTC. Translation gives CASSQDRLHSYEQYF.

This chain connects TRBV6-5 to TRBJ2-5; 12 nucleotides align to TRBD2. CDR1 MNHEY and CDR2 SVGAGI come from the germline V gene. The length of the CDR3 is 16 residues. The V gene end was trimmed by 1 base and the J gene end by 3 bases; junction bases not matched to a gene: 3. This CDR3 is CASSYLGLAGKETQYF. CDR3 bases: TGTGCCAGCAGTTACTTAGGACTAGCGGGGAAAGAGACCCAGTACTTC.

The DNA of the CDR3 is TGTGCCAGCAGCATTACGACAGGGTTCTCTAACTATGGCTACACCTTC. It codes for CASSITTGFSNYGYTF. The chain employs TRBV9 and TRBJ1-2, with 7 bases lining up with TRBD1. Germline V lookup: CDR1 SGDLS, CDR2 YYNGEE. The CDR3 is 16 residues long. V shed 4 bases and J 0 bases; nucleotides not matched to a gene: 9.

This clonotype has a handful of counts. V is TRBV20-1 and J is TRBJ2-7; 8 bases are a match to TRBD2. The germline gives CDR1 DFQATT, CDR2 SNEGSKA (reference sequence). The CDR3 is 12 amino acids. V lost 3 bases and J lost 6; bases outside the gene matches: 4. CDR3 nucleotide sequence: TGCAGTGCTAGTTCGGGGGGGCTCGAGCAGTACTTC. It encodes CSASSGGLEQYF.

The chain recombines TRBV25-1 with TRBJ2-1; D remains ambiguous. Trimming left V 9 bases short and J 7 bases short, with 16 bases between. The CDR3 loop spans 13 amino acids. The germline V gene has CDR1 MGHDK and CDR2 SYGVNS. The CDR3 is CASRTPYRNEQFF. CDR3 DNA: TGTGCCAGTAGAACCCCATATCGGAATGAGCAGTTCTTC.